The 31 T cell receptor beta chains below come from one sample, sequenced in a study of OX40 agonist ivuxolimab in advanced cancers. Sequencing used immunoSEQ multiplex PCR; TCRdb keeps in-frame clones, though not all of them. The sample lists 58,000 or so clones; over 65% were seen once. The input for sequencing was CD4+ or CD8+ T cells sorted from blood, taken in a trial of the OX40 agonist ivuxolimab. The receptors shown here come from an adult with an advanced solid tumor such as melanoma, head and neck, liver or kidney cancer.

Only a few counts were recorded for this clone. The chain carries TRBV7-6 and TRBJ1-6, with TRBD1 as a possible D gene (6 bases). CDR1 and CDR2 from the germline V gene are SGHVS and FNYEAQ. The CDR3 length is 16 residues. Trimming pared 1 base from V and 13 bases from J, leaving 20 bases between. CDR3 loop: CASSLGSRPDRNPLHF. The CDR3 DNA follows: TGTGCCAGCAGCTTAGGTAGTAGGCCGGACAGAAACCCCCTCCACTTT.

Here the CDR3 reads CASSRSSRGEQFF. In DNA form, the CDR3 reads TGCGCCAGCAGCCGTTCTTCCCGGGGGGAGCAGTTCTTC. The chain has TRBV4-1 and TRBJ2-1; possibly TRBD2 for D (6 bases). Trimming pared 4 bases from V and 10 bases from J, leaving 14 bases between. The CDR3 extends over 13 amino acids. Germline V gene data show CDR1 as MGHRA and CDR2 as YSYEKL.

This chain uses TRBV6-6 with TRBJ2-3; 12 bases fit TRBD2. V lost 7 bases and J lost 4; bases outside the gene matches: 9. The CDR3 has 16 residues. Germline V CDR1 and CDR2: MNHNY, SVGAGI (reference sequence). The CDR3 DNA is TGTGCCAGCACCCCCCAGCCTAGCGGGGGGGCAGATACGCAGTATTTT. Encoded protein: CASTPQPSGGADTQYF.

The chain is built from TRBV13 and TRBJ2-2; D remains unclear. The CDR3 is 16 residues long. V lost 3 bases and J 7 bases, leaving 18 bases between the germline ends. Germline assignment: CDR1 PRHDT and CDR2 FYEKMQ (reference sequence). The DNA for the CDR3 is TGTGCCAGCAGCTTTCGGAGTGGCACGGCCGGCGGGGAGCTGTTTTTT. It translates to CASSFRSGTAGGELFF.

V gene TRBV18 combines with J gene TRBJ2-2, with D perhaps TRBD1 or TRBD2 (6 bases each). The CDR3 length is 14 residues. The V end lost 6 bases, the J end lost 3 bases, and 11 bases lay between the germline ends. Germline V gene sequence: CDR1 KGHSH, CDR2 LQKENI. The CDR3 loop reads CASSQGTDTGELFF. DNA for the CDR3: TGTGCCAGCTCGCAGGGGACTGACACCGGGGAGCTGTTTTTT.

The chain carries TRBV18 and TRBJ2-1, with a possible D match to TRBD2 (6 bases). The V and J ends lost 0 bases and 4 bases respectively, with 13 bases between them. CDR1 and CDR2 from the germline V gene are KGHSH and LQKENI. This CDR3 region has 16 residues. CDR3 DNA: TGTGCCAGCTCACCACCGAACGGGGGAGAATACAATGAGCAGTTCTTC. Translation: CASSPPNGGEYNEQFF. The complete variable domain, with remaining parts taken from reference TRBV18 and TRBJ2-1, reads NAGVMQNPRHLVRRRGQEARLRCSPMKGHSHVYWYRQLPEEGLKFMVYLQKENIIDESGMPKERFSAEFPKEGPSILRIQQVVRGDSAAYFCASSPPNGGEYNEQFFGPGTRLTVL.

J is TRBJ2-4 and V is TRBV7-8; 10 bases are shared with TRBD1. The CDR3 loop spans 16 amino acids. Germline V lookup: CDR1 SGHVS, CDR2 FQNEAQ. V trimming: 5 bases; J trimming: 1 base; junction bases outside the gene matches: 5. CDR3 sequence reads: CASSHRQGAAKNIQYF. CDR3 DNA: TGTGCCAGCAGCCACCGACAGGGGGCTGCCAAAAACATTCAGTACTTC.

The chain links TRBV5-1 to TRBJ1-4, with a tentative D call TRBD1 (5 bases). The CDR3 totals 15 residues. Germline loops: CDR1 SGHRS, CDR2 YFSETQ. Trimming took off 1 base at V and 0 bases at J, with 7 bases between the two ends. This CDR3 is CASSLRGSTNEKLFF. The CDR3 DNA reads as TGCGCCAGCAGCTTGAGGGGTTCAACTAATGAAAAACTGTTTTTT.

The chain joins TRBV11-3 to TRBJ1-2; D possibly corresponds to TRBD1 (6 bases). This CDR3 region has 15 residues. V lost 0 bases and J lost 2, with 10 bases in between. The germline V gene has CDR1 SGHNT and CDR2 YENEEA. The CDR3 protein is CASSLDRRGNYGYTF. The CDR3 DNA is TGTGCCAGCAGCTTAGATCGTAGGGGGAACTATGGCTACACCTTC.

The rearrangement uses TRBV27 and TRBJ2-5, with D possibly being TRBD2 (6 bases). Trimming removed 2 bases from V and 11 bases from J, with 27 bases in between. CDR1 MNHEY and CDR2 SMNVEV come from the germline V gene (reference sequence). There are 17 residues in the CDR3. Here the CDR3 reads CASSLGRRAGGQEEQYF. CDR3 nucleotides: TGTGCCAGCAGTTTAGGAAGGAGGGCAGGCGGTCAGGAGGAGCAGTACTTC.

The chain combines TRBV28 with TRBJ1-2; D is unclear. With 4 bases removed from V and 4 bases from J, the gap between germline ends came to 19 bases. Germline V gene data show CDR1 as MDHEN and CDR2 as SYDVKM. This CDR3 has 16 amino acids. CDR3 residues: CASSSDQKTYAYGYTF. In nucleotides, the CDR3 is TGTGCCAGCAGTTCCGATCAAAAGACCTACGCCTATGGCTACACCTTC.

This clone was detected only a few times. Here the CDR3 DNA reads TGTGCCAGCAGCGGGGGAAGGGGAGGTACGCAGTATTTT. It translates to CASSGGRGGTQYF. The chain combines TRBV7-2 with TRBJ2-3, with TRBD2 as a possible D gene (6 bases). Per germline, CDR1 SGHTA and CDR2 FQGNSA. The CDR3 totals 13 residues. V lost 5 bases and J 8 bases, leaving 14 bases between the germline ends.

The rearrangement uses TRBV9 and TRBJ2-3; D might be TRBD1 or TRBD2, each matching 6 bases. Germline V gene lookup returns CDR1 SGDLS and CDR2 YYNGEE. Deletions cut 7 bases from V and 0 bases from J, with 9 bases between. The CDR3 contains 13 residues. CDR3 nucleotide sequence: TGTGCCAGCGGGGGGCCTAGCACAGATACGCAGTATTTT. This codes for CASGGPSTDTQYF.

A single count supports this clone. The CDR3 here is CASSPSQGANEQYF. The CDR3 DNA follows: TGTGCCAGCTCACCCTCGCAGGGGGCAAACGAGCAGTACTTC. The chain uses TRBV18 and TRBJ2-5; TRBD1 aligns across 8 bases. The end of the DNA is better explained by TRBJ2-7, so the J call may be wrong. Germline V gene sequence: CDR1 KGHSH, CDR2 LQKENI. The CDR3 is 14 amino acids.

This clone appeared once. The J gene is TRBJ2-3, the V gene TRBV19, with 8 bases aligning to TRBD2. Germline trimming cut 1 base from V and 4 bases from J; bases unmatched to any gene: 7. This CDR3 has 16 amino acids. Germline CDR1 LNHDA, CDR2 SQIVND (reference sequence). This CDR3 reads CASSIGASGGADTQYF. DNA of the CDR3: TGTGCCAGTAGTATAGGGGCGAGCGGGGGAGCAGATACGCAGTATTTT.

The chain has TRBV28 and TRBJ1-5; D gene uncertain. The CDR3 loop spans 16 amino acids. The germline gives CDR1 MDHEN, CDR2 SYDVKM. V gave up 8 bases and J gave up 1 base, with 18 bases separating them. In DNA form, the CDR3 reads TGTGCCAGCTCATCCCGGTGGAGGTTAAGCAATCAGCCCCAGCATTTT. Protein sequence: CASSSRWRLSNQPQHF. Looking up the rest from reference TRBV28 and TRBJ1-5 gives the full variable domain: DVKVTQSSRYLVKRTGEKVFLECVQDMDHENMFWYRQDPGLGLRLIYFSYDVKMKEKGDIPEGYSVSREKKERFSLILESASTNQTSMYLCASSSRWRLSNQPQHFGDGTRLSIL.

The chain combines TRBV7-8 with TRBJ2-1; TRBD1 is a possible D gene (6 bases). The CDR3 extends over 13 amino acids. Germline V CDR1 and CDR2: SGHVS, FQNEAQ. The V end lost 3 bases, the J end lost 6 bases, and 9 bases lay between the germline ends. CDR3 loop: CASSLDSFNEQFF. CDR3 DNA sequence: TGTGCCAGCAGCTTGGACAGCTTCAATGAGCAGTTCTTC.

The chain couples TRBV7-9 to TRBJ1-2; the match to TRBD1 covers 8 bases. Germline CDR1 SEHNR, CDR2 FQNEAQ (reference sequence). Unmatched junction bases numbered 10, after V lost 0 bases and J lost 4 bases. The CDR3 runs 17 residues. The DNA of the CDR3 is TGTGCCAGCAGCTTAGCTACCTCTCTTACAGGGGGCTATGGCTACACCTTC. Translation: CASSLATSLTGGYGYTF.

This chain joins TRBV10-3 and TRBJ1-1; 9 bases match TRBD1. This CDR3 is built from 15 residues. In germline, CDR1 is ENHRY, CDR2 SYGVKD. V lost 3 bases and J lost 4; bases outside the gene matches: 6. The CDR3, as DNA: TGTGCCATCAGTGACCGGGACAGGGAGCTCACTGAAGCTTTCTTT. Its protein product is CAISDRDRELTEAFF.

The rearrangement uses TRBV18 and TRBJ1-1; D remains ambiguous. Trimming removed 0 bases from V and 0 bases from J, with 11 bases in between. The CDR3 loop spans 16 amino acids. Germline values: CDR1 KGHSH, CDR2 LQKENI. CDR3 sequence: CASSPPAGRVNTEAFF. The CDR3 bases are TGTGCCAGCTCACCACCGGCAGGCCGCGTGAACACTGAAGCTTTCTTT.

The CDR3 loop is CASRIDRVSTEAFF. CDR3 in DNA: TGTGCCAGCAGGATAGACAGGGTTTCCACTGAAGCTTTCTTT. The chain couples TRBV6-4 to TRBJ1-1, with 7 bases lining up with TRBD1. This CDR3 region has 14 residues. Losses at the gene ends were 6 bases for V and 4 bases for J; bases not matched to a gene: 8. CDR1 is MRHNA and CDR2 is SNTAGT in the germline V gene.

This clone was picked up a small number of times. This chain joins TRBV29-1 and TRBJ1-4, with no clear D. Trimming took 0 bases from V and 8 from J, leaving 19 bases between them. This CDR3 is built from 16 residues. Per the germline V gene, CDR1 is SQVTM and CDR2 is ANQGSEA. This CDR3 reads CSVEETTQVIREKLFF. CDR3 nucleotide sequence: TGCAGCGTTGAAGAAACTACCCAGGTGATACGCGAAAAACTGTTTTTT.

The rearrangement uses TRBV7-9 and TRBJ2-3; 8 bases are shared with TRBD2. The trim removed 1 base at V and 0 bases at J, leaving 3 bases unmatched. CDR3 length equals 16 residues. CDR1 and CDR2 from the germline V gene are SEHNR and FQNEAQ (reference sequence). The CDR3 reads CASSLGRGGSTDTQYF. For the CDR3, the DNA is TGTGCCAGCAGCTTAGGTCGGGGGGGGAGCACAGATACGCAGTATTTT. The full variable domain, its missing parts supplied by reference TRBV7-9 and TRBJ2-3, is DTGVSQNPRHKITKRGQNVTFRCDPISEHNRLYWYRQTLGQGPEFLTYFQNEAQLEKSRLLSDRFSAERPKGSFSTLEIQRTEQGDSAMYLCASSLGRGGSTDTQYFGPGTRLTVL.

The CDR3: CASRSPSSTDTQYF. The CDR3 DNA reads TGTGCCAGCCGGTCCCCCTCGAGCACAGATACGCAGTATTTT. This chain connects TRBV18 to TRBJ2-3, with D hard to call. Trimming cost V 8 bases and J 0 bases, with 12 bases left between them. Germline V CDR1 and CDR2: KGHSH, LQKENI. This CDR3 spans 14 amino acids.

This chain connects TRBV6-1 to TRBJ2-5; D uncertain. This CDR3 has 14 residues. Per the germline V gene, CDR1 is MNHNS and CDR2 is SASEGT. Trimming cost V 1 base and J 0 bases, with 6 bases left between them. For the CDR3, the DNA is TGTGCCAGCAGTGAAGGGCCGGACCAAGAGACCCAGTACTTC. Translated, it gives CASSEGPDQETQYF.

This clone was recorded only once. The rearrangement joins TRBV5-1 to TRBJ2-7; D is ambiguous. Germline CDR1 reads SGHRS; CDR2 reads YFSETQ. V dropped 3 bases and J dropped 3 bases, with 7 bases sitting between them. The CDR3 contains 12 residues. CDR3 nucleotides: TGCGCCAGCAGCTCTGAGTACTACGAGCAGTACTTC. Translating gives CASSSEYYEQYF.

The chain is built from TRBV5-1 and TRBJ1-3; tentative D call: TRBD1 (5 bases). The CDR3 spans 15 residues. CDR1 and CDR2 (germline): SGHRS, YFSETQ. Trimming removed 6 bases from V and 2 bases from J, with 15 bases in between. CDR3 sequence reads: CASNPGAPTGNTIYF. The CDR3 coding sequence is TGCGCCAGCAACCCCGGGGCTCCAACTGGAAACACCATATATTTT.

This clone has a single count. The rearrangement uses TRBV23-1 and TRBJ1-5, with D maybe TRBD1 (5 bases). TRBV23-1 is treated as an ORF (open reading frame) with a function not yet certain. V was trimmed by 3 bases and J by 3 bases, leaving 12 bases between them. The CDR3 covers 15 residues. CDR3 loop: CASSHFSGPNQPQHF. The CDR3 nucleotides are TGCGCCAGCAGTCACTTCTCGGGACCCAATCAGCCCCAGCATTTT.

The V call is TRBV5-1, the J call TRBJ2-7, with a weak D call TRBD2 (6 bases). This CDR3 has 14 residues. Trimming left V 3 bases short and J 2 bases short, with 12 bases between. From germline, CDR1 is SGHRS and CDR2 YFSETQ. The CDR3 nucleotides are TGCGCCAGCAGCTCGGGACTGCGTACCTACGAGCAGTACTTC. It is translated as CASSSGLRTYEQYF. The full variable domain, with the rest looked up from reference TRBV5-1 and TRBJ2-7, is KAGVTQTPRYLIKTRGQQVTLSCSPISGHRSVSWYQQTPGQGLQFLFEYFSETQRNKGNFPGRFSGRQFSNSRSEMNVSTLELGDSALYLCASSSGLRTYEQYFGPGTRLTVT.

The chain is built from TRBV28 and TRBJ1-1, with 9 bases matching TRBD1. This CDR3 is built from 15 residues. With 8 bases clipped from V and 8 bases from J, the junction kept 15 bases outside the gene matches. The germline V gene has CDR1 MDHEN and CDR2 SYDVKM. CDR3 nucleotide sequence: TGTGCCAGCCCTTCCCCCCGGGACAGGGTTTCAGAAGCTTTCTTT. Translating gives CASPSPRDRVSEAFF.

This chain joins TRBV9 and TRBJ2-1, with D perhaps TRBD2 (6 bases). V was shortened by 2 bases and J by 9 bases, with 15 bases between the two germline ends. Per germline, CDR1 SGDLS and CDR2 YYNGEE. The CDR3 contains 14 residues. The CDR3 protein is CASSVLPQGGEQFF. CDR3 in DNA: TGTGCCAGCAGCGTTTTGCCCCAGGGAGGTGAGCAGTTCTTC. Full variable domain (rest looked up from reference TRBV9 and TRBJ2-1): DSGVTQTPKHLITATGQRVTLRCSPRSGDLSVYWYQQSLDQGLQFLIQYYNGEERAKGNILERFSAQQFPDLHSELNLSSLELGDSALYFCASSVLPQGGEQFFGPGTRLTVL.